The 22 T cell receptor beta chains below all came from one sample that was sequenced in a study of blood T cell repertoires in COVID-19. Using immunoSEQ multiplex PCR, the repertoire was profiled, and TCRdb retains in-frame clones only, with some absent. The sample yields fewer than 350,000 clones, over 75% seen once. The material sequenced was peripheral blood. Receptors were obtained from a woman aged 25 to 39 with COVID-19, enrolled during active disease.

This chain links TRBV20-1 with TRBJ2-7, with D possibly TRBD2 on 5 matching bases. V lost 3 bases to trimming and J lost 1 base, with 10 bases between them. The CDR3 covers 13 residues. Germline loops: CDR1 DFQATT, CDR2 SNEGSKA (reference sequence). The CDR3: CSASRGISYEQYF. Here the CDR3 DNA reads TGCAGTGCTAGTAGAGGGATTTCCTACGAGCAGTACTTC.

The chain joins TRBV7-6 to TRBJ1-6; TRBD1 agrees at 9 bases. Germline trimming cut 5 bases from V and 9 bases from J; bases unmatched to any gene: 5. The CDR3 has 14 amino acids. Per the germline V gene, CDR1 is SGHVS and CDR2 is FNYEAQ. The CDR3 protein is CASSLDRGISPLHF. The CDR3 nucleotides are TGTGCCAGCAGCCTCGACAGGGGGATTTCACCCCTCCACTTT.

The chain couples TRBV7-2 to TRBJ2-7; 10 nucleotides agree with TRBD2. J lost 4 bases, V lost 5 bases, and 5 bases had no gene match. Per the germline V gene, CDR1 is SGHTA and CDR2 is FQGNSA. The CDR3 consists of 14 residues. In DNA form, the CDR3 reads TGTGCCAGCAGCCCAGCGGGAGGGCAGTACGAGCAGTACTTC. Its translation: CASSPAGGQYEQYF.

The chain uses TRBV9 and TRBJ2-2, with TRBD1 matching 9 bases. Germline V lookup: CDR1 SGDLS, CDR2 YYNGEE. The CDR3 is 17 amino acids. The V gene end was trimmed by 0 bases and the J gene end by 0 bases; junction bases not matched to a gene: 3. CDR3 loop: CASSVARDRANTGELFF. CDR3 DNA: TGTGCCAGCAGCGTAGCTAGGGACAGGGCGAACACCGGGGAGCTGTTTTTT.

This clone was picked up one time. V usage is TRBV28 and J usage is TRBJ2-7, with 15 bases lining up with TRBD2. CDR3 length: 15 amino acids. Germline V lookup: CDR1 MDHEN, CDR2 SYDVKM. Losses at the gene ends were 4 bases for V and 3 bases for J; bases not matched to a gene: 1. The CDR3 nucleotides are TGTGCCAGCAGTTCGGGACTAGCGGGAGGCTACGAGCAGTACTTC. It is translated as CASSSGLAGGYEQYF.

This sequence joins TRBV28 and TRBJ1-1, with 7 bases lining up with TRBD1. The CDR3 runs to 14 residues. Per the germline V gene, CDR1 is MDHEN and CDR2 is SYDVKM. After removal of 6 bases from V and 3 bases from J, the junction contained 7 bases not matched to a gene. CDR3 in amino acids: CASSLTGEHTEAFF. Written as DNA, the CDR3 is TGTGCCAGCAGCCTTACAGGGGAACACACTGAAGCTTTCTTT.

Notes on this clone: It is unclear where the CDR3 begins or ends on the DNA, so no DNA is shown, and the CDR3 is as TCRdb lists it. The gene calls are TRBV5-6 and TRBJ1-5; TRBD1 is the table's D call, not checked against the DNA. Germline lookup yields CDR1 SGHDT and CDR2 YYEEEE. The CDR3 contains 14 residues when both ends are counted. The CDR3 sequence: CASSFGQGNQPQHF.

The rearrangement uses TRBV2 and TRBJ2-1; D possibly corresponds to TRBD2 (5 bases). Germline V gives CDR1 SNHLY, CDR2 FYNNEI. This CDR3 comprises 12 residues. With 6 bases removed from V and 7 bases from J, the gap between germline ends came to 10 bases. CDR3 region: CASRMGGNEQFF. The DNA for the CDR3 is TGTGCCAGCAGGATGGGCGGGAATGAGCAGTTCTTC. Full variable domain (outside the CDR3, taken from reference TRBV2 and TRBJ2-1): EPEVTQTPSHQVTQMGQEVILRCVPISNHLYFYWYRQILGQKVEFLVSFYNNEISEKSEIFDDQFSVERPDGSNFTLKIRSTKLEDSAMYFCASRMGGNEQFFGPGTRLTVL.

This clone was seen a few times. The V gene is TRBV3-1 (or the pseudogene TRBV3-2), the J gene TRBJ1-1, with 11 bases fitting TRBD1. Germline V gene sequence: CDR1 LGHDT, CDR2 YNNKEL (reference sequence). V shed 4 bases and J 3 bases; nucleotides not matched to a gene: 7. The CDR3 runs 16 residues. The CDR3 protein is CASSRLRGQGDTEAFF. CDR3 coding DNA: TGTGCCAGCAGCCGCCTGAGGGGACAGGGGGACACTGAAGCTTTCTTT.

This sequence joins TRBV28 and TRBJ2-7, with D perhaps TRBD2 (5 bases). The V gene's germline CDR1 is MDHEN and CDR2 SYDVKM. V shed 5 bases and J shed 0 bases, with 20 bases lying between them. The CDR3 covers 17 residues. The CDR3 DNA follows: TGTGCCAGCAGTGCCCGTGGGGAGTTCGGGTACTCCTACGAGCAGTACTTC. As protein: CASSARGEFGYSYEQYF. Drawing the rest from reference TRBV28 and TRBJ2-7, the complete variable domain is DVKVTQSSRYLVKRTGEKVFLECVQDMDHENMFWYRQDPGLGLRLIYFSYDVKMKEKGDIPEGYSVSREKKERFSLILESASTNQTSMYLCASSARGEFGYSYEQYFGPGTRLTVT.

The chain is built from TRBV21-1 and TRBJ2-1; TRBD2 is the table's D call and was not checked against the DNA. TRBV21-1 is a pseudogene. The CDR3 extends over 15 amino acids. This chain's CDR3 is CASRRAGCSYNEQFF. The CDR3 region has the DNA TGTGCCAGCAGGCGAGCGGGATGCTCCTACAATGAGCAGTTCTTC.

This clone was counted a few times. This chain connects TRBV28 to TRBJ2-7, with D possibly matching TRBD2 (5 bases). The CDR3 length is 12 residues. Germline CDR1 MDHEN, CDR2 SYDVKM. V was clipped by 8 bases and J by 3 bases, with 11 bases between them. The CDR3 DNA is TGTGCCAGCGGGAGTCCGCGCTACGAGCAGTACTTC. Translated, it gives CASGSPRYEQYF.

This sequence joins TRBV6-2 or TRBV6-3 and TRBJ2-3; 13 bases are shared with TRBD2. V shed 6 bases, J shed 2 bases, and the junction held 5 bases outside the gene matches. Looked up from germline, CDR1 is MNHEY and CDR2 is SVGEGT. This CDR3 spans 16 amino acids. CDR3 in DNA: TGTGCCAGCAGCCCGGGACTAGCGGGAATCACAGATACGCAGTATTTT. It translates to CASSPGLAGITDTQYF.

This chain uses TRBV5-1 with TRBJ1-5, with 9 bases that match TRBD1. V shed 4 bases, J shed 0 bases, and the junction held 2 bases outside the gene matches. Looked up from germline, CDR1 is SGHRS and CDR2 is YFSETQ. The CDR3 covers 15 residues. CDR3 sequence reads: CASSAGQGSNQPQHF. The CDR3 nucleotides read TGCGCCAGCAGCGCGGGACAGGGTAGCAATCAGCCCCAGCATTTT.

This chain joins TRBV7-6 and TRBJ2-3; D gene uncertain. Per germline, CDR1 SGHVS and CDR2 FNYEAQ. CDR3 length: 14 residues. The V end was cut by 1 base, the J end by 2 bases, with 7 bases between. CDR3 DNA: TGTGCCAGCAGCTTAGGGAGCGCCACAGATACGCAGTATTTT. Translation gives CASSLGSATDTQYF. Full variable domain (outside the CDR3, taken from reference TRBV7-6 and TRBJ2-3): GAGVSQSPRYKVTKRGQDVALRCDPISGHVSLYWYRQALGQGPEFLTYFNYEAQQDKSGLPNDRFSAERPEGSISTLTIQRTEQRDSAMYRCASSLGSATDTQYFGPGTRLTVL.

This clone was seen more than once but under ten times. The chain carries TRBV6-5 and TRBJ1-1; D may be TRBD1 (5 bases). CDR1 and CDR2 from the germline V gene are MNHEY and SVGAGI. This CDR3 has 14 amino acids. V dropped 6 bases and J dropped 0 bases, with 11 bases sitting between them. The CDR3 loop reads CASSRGGVNTEAFF. The CDR3 DNA reads TGTGCCAGCAGCCGAGGAGGGGTGAACACTGAAGCTTTCTTT.

This clone was seen once. The chain is built from TRBV2 and TRBJ2-7; the match to TRBD2 covers 11 bases. Germline V CDR1 and CDR2: SNHLY, FYNNEI. The V gene end was trimmed by 7 bases and the J gene end by 6 bases; junction bases not matched to a gene: 8. The CDR3 covers 14 residues. CDR3 amino acids: CASNRLAGSSEQYF. DNA for the CDR3: TGTGCCAGCAATCGACTAGCGGGATCTTCCGAGCAGTACTTC. The full variable domain, its missing parts supplied by reference TRBV2 and TRBJ2-7, is EPEVTQTPSHQVTQMGQEVILRCVPISNHLYFYWYRQILGQKVEFLVSFYNNEISEKSEIFDDQFSVERPDGSNFTLKIRSTKLEDSAMYFCASNRLAGSSEQYFGPGTRLTVT.

V usage is TRBV7-2 and J usage is TRBJ2-3; 7 bases match TRBD2. V gave up 2 bases and J gave up 1 base; unmatched junction bases: 3. This CDR3 has 15 residues. Germline V gene lookup returns CDR1 SGHTA and CDR2 FQGNSA. CDR3 protein: CASSLPTSGTDTQYF. Written as DNA, the CDR3 is TGTGCCAGCAGCTTACCCACTAGCGGCACAGATACGCAGTATTTT.

This chain links TRBV12-3 or TRBV12-4 with TRBJ1-1; no reliable D call. This CDR3 spans 11 amino acids. The V end lost 3 bases, the J end lost 4 bases, and 3 bases lay between the germline ends. The CDR3 is CASSFSTEAFF. For the CDR3, the DNA is TGTGCCAGCAGTTTTAGCACTGAAGCTTTCTTT.

This chain links TRBV30 with TRBJ2-3, with TRBD1 identical over 10 bases. The CDR3 is made up of 15 amino acids. CDR1 is GTSNPN, CDR2 SVGIG, per germline (reference sequence). Trimming took 3 bases from V and 4 from J; bases not matched to a gene: 7. The CDR3 DNA sequence: TGTGCCTGGAGCCTCAAGACAGGGGGCCCAGATACGCAGTATTTT. Residues: CAWSLKTGGPDTQYF.

The chain recombines TRBV19 with TRBJ1-3, with D hard to call. The CDR3 extends over 14 amino acids. CDR1 and CDR2 (germline): LNHDA, SQIVND (reference sequence). V was clipped by 3 bases and J by 2 bases, with 8 bases between them. The CDR3: CASSMGSTGNTIYF. The DNA for the CDR3 is TGTGCCAGTAGTATGGGCAGCACTGGAAACACCATATATTTT.

V and J are TRBV7-9 and TRBJ2-1; no clear D gene. The CDR3 is made up of 15 amino acids. V lost 0 bases to trimming and J lost 7 bases, with 13 bases between them. CDR1 and CDR2 (germline): SEHNR, FQNEAQ (reference sequence). CDR3 coding DNA: TGTGCCAGCAGCTTAGCGGCTAGGATGGGTAATGAGCAGTTCTTC. Translated: CASSLAARMGNEQFF.